A single sample is the source of the 4 T cell receptor beta chains below, sequenced in a study of OX40 agonist ivuxolimab in advanced cancers. Produced via immunoSEQ multiplex PCR; TCRdb's table is partial and in-frame only. The sample lists about 64,000 clones, about 88% occurring once. The specimen comprised CD4+ or CD8+ T cells sorted from blood, sampled in a trial of the OX40 agonist ivuxolimab. These receptors were collected from an adult with an advanced solid tumor such as melanoma, head and neck, liver or kidney cancer.

This chain uses TRBV28 with TRBJ2-7; TRBD2 might be the D (6 bases). V lost 3 bases, J lost 1 base, and 10 bases lay in between. Germline lookup yields CDR1 MDHEN and CDR2 SYDVKM. CDR3 length equals 14 residues. The DNA for the CDR3 is TGTGCCAGCAGTTTCGGCGGGACTTCCTACGAGCAGTACTTC. Its protein is CASSFGGTSYEQYF.

The chain uses TRBV4-1 and TRBJ1-4; a possible D gene is TRBD1 (5 bases). With 0 bases removed from V and 10 bases from J, the gap between germline ends came to 21 bases. The CDR3 sequence is 17 residues long. Germline loops: CDR1 MGHRA, CDR2 YSYEKL. The CDR3 coding sequence is TGCGCCAGCAGCCAAGACGCGGCCGGGACTCTAGGTGGAAAACTGTTTTTT. This encodes CASSQDAAGTLGGKLFF.

The chain links TRBV28 to TRBJ1-3, with TRBD1 as a possible D gene (6 bases). CDR1 and CDR2 from the germline V gene are MDHEN and SYDVKM. Trimming removed 5 bases from V and 3 bases from J, with 14 bases in between. CDR3 length: 15 residues. CDR3 sequence reads: CASSPQQGLGNTIYF. CDR3 in DNA: TGTGCCAGCAGTCCACAACAGGGCCTTGGAAACACCATATATTTT.

The chain combines TRBV5-1 with TRBJ1-4; D remains ambiguous. V gave up 6 bases and J gave up 7 bases, with 13 bases separating them. Germline CDR1 reads SGHRS; CDR2 reads YFSETQ. The CDR3 runs 13 residues. The DNA for the CDR3 is TGCGCCAGCAATCGGGAGGGCGGTGAAAAACTGTTTTTT. It translates to CASNREGGEKLFF. The full variable domain, with the rest looked up from reference TRBV5-1 and TRBJ1-4, is KAGVTQTPRYLIKTRGQQVTLSCSPISGHRSVSWYQQTPGQGLQFLFEYFSETQRNKGNFPGRFSGRQFSNSRSEMNVSTLELGDSALYLCASNREGGEKLFFGSGTQLSVL.